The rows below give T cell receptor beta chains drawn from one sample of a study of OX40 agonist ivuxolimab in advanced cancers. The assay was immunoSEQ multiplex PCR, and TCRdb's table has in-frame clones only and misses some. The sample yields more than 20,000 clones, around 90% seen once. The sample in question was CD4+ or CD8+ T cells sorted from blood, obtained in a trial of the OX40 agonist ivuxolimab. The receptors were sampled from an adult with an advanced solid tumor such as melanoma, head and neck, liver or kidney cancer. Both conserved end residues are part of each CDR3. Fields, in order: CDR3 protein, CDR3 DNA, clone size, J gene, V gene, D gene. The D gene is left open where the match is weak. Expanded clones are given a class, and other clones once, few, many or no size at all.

CDR3aa: CASSATGDNSPLHF
CDR3nt: TGTGCCAGCAGTGCCACAGGGGATAATTCACCCCTCCACTTT
abundance: .
j_gene: TRBJ1-6
v_gene: TRBV6-1
d_gene: TRBD1

CDR3aa: CSVGSSYEQYF
CDR3nt: TGCAGCGTTGGTTCAAGCTACGAGCAGTACTTC
abundance: .
j_gene: TRBJ2-7
v_gene: TRBV29-1
d_gene: .

CDR3aa: CASSKRSGRDTDTQYF
CDR3nt: TGTGCCAGCAGTAAAAGGAGCGGTCGCGACACAGATACGCAGTATTTT
abundance: .
j_gene: TRBJ2-3
v_gene: TRBV7-9
d_gene: .

CDR3aa: CASSPGGWYEQYF
CDR3nt: TGTGCCAGCAGTCCGGGGGGCTGGTACGAGCAGTACTTC
abundance: .
j_gene: TRBJ2-7
v_gene: TRBV27
d_gene: .

CDR3aa: CASSPRGTYNEQFF
CDR3nt: TGTGCCAGCTCCCCCCGGGGTACGTACAATGAGCAGTTCTTC
abundance: .
j_gene: TRBJ2-1
v_gene: TRBV27
d_gene: .

CDR3aa: CSVEGSTTDTQYF
CDR3nt: TGCAGCGTTGAAGGCAGTACCACAGATACGCAGTATTTT
abundance: .
j_gene: TRBJ2-3
v_gene: TRBV29-1
d_gene: .

CDR3aa: CASTGETPKNEQFF
CDR3nt: TGTGCCAGTACGGGGGAGACGCCAAAAAATGAGCAGTTCTTC
abundance: .
j_gene: TRBJ2-1
v_gene: TRBV19
d_gene: .

CDR3aa: CASSLAGQGPEQFF
CDR3nt: TGTGCCAGCAGCTTAGCGGGACAGGGACCTGAGCAGTTCTTC
abundance: .
j_gene: TRBJ2-1
v_gene: TRBV7-9
d_gene: TRBD1

CDR3aa: CASSERDLNTEAFF
CDR3nt: TGTGCCAGCAGTGAACGGGATCTGAACACTGAAGCTTTCTTT
abundance: .
j_gene: TRBJ1-1
v_gene: TRBV2
d_gene: .

CDR3aa: CASSLAPRGHEQYF
CDR3nt: TGTGCCAGCAGCTTAGCACCCAGGGGCCACGAGCAGTACTTC
abundance: once
j_gene: TRBJ2-7
v_gene: TRBV7-2
d_gene: .

CDR3aa: CAWTVGLMNTEAFF
CDR3nt: TGTGCCTGGACCGTAGGACTTATGAACACTGAAGCTTTCTTT
abundance: .
j_gene: TRBJ1-1
v_gene: TRBV30
d_gene: .

CDR3aa: CASSIVPSTDTQYF
CDR3nt: TGTGCCAGTAGTATAGTACCCAGCACAGATACGCAGTATTTT
abundance: .
j_gene: TRBJ2-3
v_gene: TRBV19
d_gene: .

CDR3aa: CASSLTSGGTDTQYF
CDR3nt: TGTGCCAGCAGTTTGACTAGCGGGGGCACAGATACGCAGTATTTT
abundance: .
j_gene: TRBJ2-3
v_gene: TRBV6-4
d_gene: TRBD2

CDR3aa: CASSLDRGWGREKLFF
CDR3nt: TGTGCCAGCAGCTTAGACAGGGGATGGGGACGGGAAAAACTGTTTTTT
abundance: .
j_gene: TRBJ1-4
v_gene: TRBV11-2
d_gene: .

CDR3aa: CASSQGSSTEAFF
CDR3nt: TGCGCCAGCAGCCAGGGGTCGAGCACTGAAGCTTTCTTT
abundance: .
j_gene: TRBJ1-1
v_gene: TRBV4-1
d_gene: .

CDR3aa: CASSPPGGTEAFF
CDR3nt: TGTGCCAGCAGCCCTCCAGGGGGTACTGAAGCTTTCTTT
abundance: .
j_gene: TRBJ1-1
v_gene: TRBV7-6
d_gene: TRBD1

CDR3aa: CASSFGVLRGTEAFF
CDR3nt: TGTGCCAGCAGCTTCGGGGTTCTTCGGGGGACTGAAGCTTTCTTT
abundance: .
j_gene: TRBJ1-1
v_gene: TRBV5-6
d_gene: .

CDR3aa: CASSLTTGTMGEQYF
CDR3nt: TGTGCCAGCTCCCTAACTACGGGCACCATGGGTGAGCAGTACTTC
abundance: .
j_gene: TRBJ2-5
v_gene: TRBV18
d_gene: .

CDR3aa: CASSVRVDSYNEQFF
CDR3nt: TGTGCCAGCAGTGTCCGGGTAGACTCCTACAATGAGCAGTTCTTC
abundance: .
j_gene: TRBJ2-1
v_gene: TRBV2
d_gene: .

CDR3aa: CASSIVEGLGSYNEQFF
CDR3nt: TGTGCCAGTAGTATCGTCGAGGGACTAGGGTCGTACAATGAGCAGTTCTTC
abundance: .
j_gene: TRBJ2-1
v_gene: TRBV19
d_gene: TRBD2

CDR3aa: CSAGGADTEAFF
CDR3nt: TGCAGCGCGGGGGGAGCGGACACTGAAGCTTTCTTT
abundance: .
j_gene: TRBJ1-1
v_gene: TRBV29-1
d_gene: .

CDR3aa: CASSSAHNEQFF
CDR3nt: TGCGCCAGCAGCTCGGCGCACAATGAGCAGTTCTTC
abundance: .
j_gene: TRBJ2-1
v_gene: TRBV5-1
d_gene: .

CDR3aa: CASSAPEFSGANVLTF
CDR3nt: TGTGCCAGCAGCGCACCTGAGTTTTCTGGGGCCAACGTCCTGACTTTC
abundance: .
j_gene: TRBJ2-6
v_gene: TRBV9
d_gene: .

CDR3aa: CASSWAGTSGETQYF
CDR3nt: TGTGCCAGCAGCTGGGCCGGGACTAGCGGGGAGACCCAGTACTTC
abundance: .
j_gene: TRBJ2-5
v_gene: TRBV5-4
d_gene: TRBD2

CDR3aa: CASSSTSGGATDTQYF
CDR3nt: TGCGCCAGCAGCTCAACTAGCGGGGGGGCGACAGATACGCAGTATTTT
abundance: .
j_gene: TRBJ2-3
v_gene: TRBV5-1
d_gene: TRBD2

CDR3aa: CAWRLGANEQYF
CDR3nt: TGTGCCTGGAGGTTGGGGGCCAACGAGCAGTACTTC
abundance: .
j_gene: TRBJ2-7
v_gene: TRBV30
d_gene: .

CDR3aa: CASSQPVEPDIEAFF
CDR3nt: TGTGCCAGCAGTCAACCCGTGGAGCCGGATATTGAAGCTTTCTTT
abundance: .
j_gene: TRBJ1-1
v_gene: TRBV2
d_gene: .

CDR3aa: CASSLTETQYF
CDR3nt: TGTGCCAGCAGCCTGACGGAGACCCAGTACTTC
abundance: .
j_gene: TRBJ2-5
v_gene: TRBV7-9
d_gene: .

CDR3aa: CASSQDLAENTEAFF
CDR3nt: TGTGCCAGCAGCCAAGATCTAGCGGAGAACACTGAAGCTTTCTTT
abundance: .
j_gene: TRBJ1-1
v_gene: TRBV4-2
d_gene: .

CDR3aa: CASSQGLAGENPYQETQYF
CDR3nt: TGTGCCAGCAGCCAGGGACTAGCGGGGGAGAACCCGTACCAAGAGACCCAGTACTTC
abundance: .
j_gene: TRBJ2-5
v_gene: TRBV27
d_gene: TRBD2

CDR3aa: CASSLDVTGDQPQHF
CDR3nt: TGTGCCAGCAGCTTAGACGTAACAGGGGACCAGCCCCAGCATTTT
abundance: .
j_gene: TRBJ1-5
v_gene: TRBV7-8
d_gene: TRBD1

CDR3aa: CASNEGELKVNYGYTF
CDR3nt: TGTGCCAGCAATGAGGGGGAACTAAAGGTTAACTATGGCTACACCTTC
abundance: medium-sized
j_gene: TRBJ1-2
v_gene: TRBV6-1
d_gene: .

CDR3aa: CASSNYPGGYEQYF
CDR3nt: TGTGCCAGTAGTAACTACCCCGGGGGCTACGAGCAGTACTTC
abundance: .
j_gene: TRBJ2-7
v_gene: TRBV19
d_gene: .

CDR3aa: CASSYAGSGNQPQHF
CDR3nt: TGTGCCAGTAGTTACGCAGGGTCGGGCAATCAGCCCCAGCATTTT
abundance: .
j_gene: TRBJ1-5
v_gene: TRBV19
d_gene: .

CDR3aa: CASSQEGSGGAWDTQYF
CDR3nt: TGTGCCAGCAGCCAAGAAGGTAGCGGGGGGGCCTGGGATACGCAGTATTTT
abundance: .
j_gene: TRBJ2-3
v_gene: TRBV4-2
d_gene: TRBD2

CDR3aa: CASTQVEGGNQPQHF
CDR3nt: TGCGCCAGCACCCAGGTAGAGGGTGGGAATCAGCCCCAGCATTTT
abundance: .
j_gene: TRBJ1-5
v_gene: TRBV4-1
d_gene: .

CDR3aa: CASSHHDRDGYTF
CDR3nt: TGTGCCAGCAGCCACCACGACAGGGATGGCTACACCTTC
abundance: .
j_gene: TRBJ1-2
v_gene: TRBV14
d_gene: TRBD1